The 3 T cell receptor beta chains below come from one sample, sequenced in a study of cytomegalovirus exposure and HLA in healthy donors. Assay: immunoSEQ multiplex PCR; the TCRdb copy retains only in-frame clones and omits some. Of 300,000 to 350,000 clones listed, 70% to 90% were seen once; the top ten hold roughly 0.96%. The material sequenced was PBMCs. The receptors shown here come from a man between 25 and 39 years old in good health and CMV-seronegative.

This clone was counted once. This rearrangement joins TRBV5-1 to TRBJ1-1, with D uncertain. The CDR3 runs 12 residues. Trimming took off 6 bases at V and 0 bases at J, with 6 bases between the two ends. Germline V gene lookup returns CDR1 SGHRS and CDR2 YFSETQ. This CDR3 reads CASNGMNTEAFF. The CDR3 DNA sequence: TGCGCCAGCAACGGGATGAACACTGAAGCTTTCTTT.

This chain connects TRBV7-9 to TRBJ1-1; D might be TRBD1 (6 bases). Germline-derived CDR1 and CDR2 are SEHNR and FQNEAQ (reference sequence). The CDR3 is 12 amino acids. The V and J ends lost 5 bases and 13 bases respectively, with 17 bases between them. The CDR3 loop reads CASSQGGAGVFF. The CDR3 nucleotides are TGTGCCAGCAGCCAAGGGGGTGCGGGCGTTTTCTTT.

The gene calls are TRBV5-1 and TRBJ2-2; maybe TRBD2 (6 bases). V was clipped by 3 bases and J by 4 bases, with 19 bases between them. Germline CDR1 SGHRS, CDR2 YFSETQ. The CDR3 extends over 17 amino acids. CDR3 nucleotides: TGCGCCAGCAGCTCGTCCTGGGGGGATTCGGGCACCGGGGAGCTGTTTTTT. Its protein product is CASSSSWGDSGTGELFF.